The rows below give T cell receptor beta chains drawn from one sample of a study of blood T cell repertoires in COVID-19. Sequencing used immunoSEQ multiplex PCR; TCRdb keeps in-frame clones, though not all of them. Of approximately 130,000 clones listed, roughly four fifths are singletons. Sample: PBMCs or T cells enriched from blood (not recorded which). The receptors come from a man younger than 40 who had recovered from COVID-19. Both conserved end residues are part of each CDR3. A D gene is named only where the DNA matches it firmly. Some rows have no size entry. The others give once, few or many, or a class for an expanded clone.

v_call	clone_size	d_call	j_call	cdr3_nt	cdr3_aa
TRBV7-9	.	.	TRBJ2-7	TGTGCCAGCAGCGGCCGGGACACAGCCTACGAGCAGTACTTC	CASSGRDTAYEQYF
TRBV18	.	TRBD1	TRBJ1-5	TGTGCCAGCTCACCTGACAGGGGGGGCAATCAGCCCCAGCATTTT	CASSPDRGGNQPQHF
TRBV18	.	TRBD1	TRBJ2-7	TGTGCCAGCTCACTCGCCGGGACAGGGTTTTCGGACGAGCAGTACTTC	CASSLAGTGFSDEQYF
TRBV7-9	.	.	TRBJ2-1	TGTGCCAGCAGCCTCGTGGTAGCGCCGAATGAGCAGTTCTTC	CASSLVVAPNEQFF
TRBV10-2	.	TRBD1	TRBJ2-3	TGCGCCAGCAGCAGGACAGGGGCCACAGATACGCAGTATTTT	CASSRTGATDTQYF
TRBV5-1	.	TRBD2	TRBJ2-3	TGCGCCAGCAGCTTGGGTCCCAGCGGGAGGTCAGATACGCAGTATTTT	CASSLGPSGRSDTQYF
TRBV19	few	.	TRBJ2-2	TGTGCCAGTAGTATTCTGGCGGGAACCACCGGGGGCACCGGGGAGCTGTTTTTT	CASSILAGTTGGTGELFF
TRBV5-1	.	.	TRBJ2-2	TGCGCCAGCAGCTCCGGGACACGATTCACCGGGGAGCTGTTTTTT	CASSSGTRFTGELFF
TRBV29-1	.	.	TRBJ2-7	TGCAGCGTCAAGACCGGGGAGCAGTACTTC	CSVKTGEQYF
TRBV6-6	.	TRBD1	TRBJ2-7	TGTGCCAGCAGGACACCGGGACAGGGGGCTGGAGAGCAGTACTTC	CASRTPGQGAGEQYF
TRBV6-5	.	.	TRBJ2-7	TGTGCCAGCAGTTATGAAACAGCCGTAACCTACGAGCAGTACTTC	CASSYETAVTYEQYF
TRBV3-1/TRBV3-2	.	.	TRBJ1-1	TGTGCCAGCAGCCACGACAGGAACACTGAAGCTTTCTTT	CASSHDRNTEAFF
TRBV6-6	.	.	TRBJ1-1	TGTGCCAGCAGTTACAACGGGGTAGGGACTGAAGCTTTCTTT	CASSYNGVGTEAFF
TRBV10-3	once	.	TRBJ2-1	TGTGCCATCAGTGAGAGAGGTAATGAGCAGTTCTTC	CAISERGNEQFF
TRBV27	.	.	TRBJ1-4	TGTGCCAGCAGGGGCAGTAATGAAAAACTGTTTTTT	CASRGSNEKLFF
TRBV18	.	TRBD1	TRBJ2-3	TGTGCCAGCTCCCCACAGGGGGCGAGCACAGATACGCAGTATTTT	CASSPQGASTDTQYF
TRBV4-1	.	.	TRBJ1-1	TGCGCCAGCAGCCAAGATCCGGGAAAGAACACTGAAGCTTTCTTT	CASSQDPGKNTEAFF
TRBV28	.	.	TRBJ1-2	TGTGCCAGCAGTTTAGAAACAGACTATGGCTACACCTTC	CASSLETDYGYTF
TRBV2	.	.	TRBJ1-5	TGTGCCAGCAGTGAAGCGCCGGGGGATGGCAATCAGCCCCAGCATTTT	CASSEAPGDGNQPQHF
TRBV2	.	.	TRBJ1-4	TGTGCCAGCATGGGGGGGGGTGAAAAACTGTTTTTT	CASMGGGEKLFF
TRBV5-5	.	TRBD2	TRBJ2-3	TGTGCCAGCAGCCAGACTAGCGGGAGCACAGATACGCAGTATTTT	CASSQTSGSTDTQYF
TRBV3-1/TRBV3-2	.	TRBD2	TRBJ2-1	TGTGCCAGCAGCCAAGATGGGGGGGAGTACAATGAGCAGTTCTTC	CASSQDGGEYNEQFF
TRBV4-1	.	.	TRBJ2-3	TGCGCCAGCAGCCAACTCGGGGTCACAGATACGCAGTATTTT	CASSQLGVTDTQYF